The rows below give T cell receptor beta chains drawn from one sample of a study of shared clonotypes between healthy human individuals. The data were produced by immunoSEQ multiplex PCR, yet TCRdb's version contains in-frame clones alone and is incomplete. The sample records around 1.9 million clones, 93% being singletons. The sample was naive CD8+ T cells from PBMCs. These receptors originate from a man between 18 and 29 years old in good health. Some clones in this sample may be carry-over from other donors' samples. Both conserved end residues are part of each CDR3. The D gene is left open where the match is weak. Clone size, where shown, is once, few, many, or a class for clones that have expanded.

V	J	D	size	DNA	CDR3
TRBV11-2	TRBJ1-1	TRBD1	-	TGTGCCAGCAGATTGACAGGGAAAGAAACTGAAGCTTTCTTT	CASRLTGKETEAFF
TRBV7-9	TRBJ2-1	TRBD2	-	TGTGCCAGTGGGTCGGGAGGTAATGAGCAGTTCTTC	CASGSGGNEQFF
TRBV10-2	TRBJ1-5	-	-	TGCGCCGGCCCTAATTGGACGGGTCGCAATCAGCCCCAGCATTTT	CAGPNWTGRNQPQHF
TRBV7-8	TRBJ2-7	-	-	TGTGCCAGCAGCTTGGTGGGATTCTACGAGCAGTACTTC	CASSLVGFYEQYF
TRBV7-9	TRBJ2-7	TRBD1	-	TGTGCCAGCAGCGGCCGGGACAGGGGATCTCTCTACGAGCAGTACTTC	CASSGRDRGSLYEQYF
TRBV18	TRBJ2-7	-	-	TGTGCCAGCTCACCCTTGCAGGGTTCGGACGAGCAGTACTTC	CASSPLQGSDEQYF
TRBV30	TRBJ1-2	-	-	TGTGCCTGGAGTGGACCGACGGGCAGGCGTAACTATGGCTACACCTTC	CAWSGPTGRRNYGYTF
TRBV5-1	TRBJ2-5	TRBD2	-	TGCGCCAGCAGCTCTAACCCGGGACTAGCGGGAGAGGTGGCAGAGACCCAGTACTTC	CASSSNPGLAGEVAETQYF
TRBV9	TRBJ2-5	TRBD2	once	TGTGCCAGCAGCGCATCTAGCGGGTATGGGGAGACCCAGTACTTC	CASSASSGYGETQYF
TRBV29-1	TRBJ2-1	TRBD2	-	TGCAGCGTTGTAGGGACTAGCGGGAGTTATGAGCAGTTCTTC	CSVVGTSGSYEQFF
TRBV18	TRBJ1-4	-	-	TGTGCCAGCTCACTAGCCGGGCTCCTAGGCGGTGAAAAACTGTTTTTT	CASSLAGLLGGEKLFF
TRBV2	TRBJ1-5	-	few	TGTGCCAGCAGGGGGCAAACAGGCAATCAGCCCCAGCATTTT	CASRGQTGNQPQHF
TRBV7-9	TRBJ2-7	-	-	TGTGCCAGCAGCAACACGGGGGACGAGCAGTACTTC	CASSNTGDEQYF
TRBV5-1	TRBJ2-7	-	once	TGCGCCAGCAGCTTGGCGTCAGGCCGAATCTACGAGCAGTACTTC	CASSLASGRIYEQYF
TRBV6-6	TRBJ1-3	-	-	TGTGCCAGCAGTTACGGTGGAAACACCATATATTTT	CASSYGGNTIYF
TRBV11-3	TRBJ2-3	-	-	TGTGCCAGCAGCTTAGGAGGTCCACCGTCTAGCACAGATACGCAGTATTTT	CASSLGGPPSSTDTQYF
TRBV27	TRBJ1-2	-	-	TGTGCCAGCACCCCATCACAGGGCCCACACTTCTATGGCTACACCTTC	CASTPSQGPHFYGYTF
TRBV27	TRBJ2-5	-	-	TGTGCCAGCAGTAAACAGGGCCTTCAAGAGACCCAGTACTTC	CASSKQGLQETQYF
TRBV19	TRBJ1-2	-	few	TGTGCCAGTAGTCCATGGAGTAACTATGGCTACACCTTC	CASSPWSNYGYTF
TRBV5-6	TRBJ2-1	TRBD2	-	TGTGCCAGCAGCCCGGGGGGACTAGCGGGAACCCTCTACAATGAGCAGTTCTTC	CASSPGGLAGTLYNEQFF
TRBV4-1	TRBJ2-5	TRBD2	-	TGCGCCAGCAGCCATCTCCCGGGACGACTAGCGGGAGATGAGACCCAGTACTTC	CASSHLPGRLAGDETQYF
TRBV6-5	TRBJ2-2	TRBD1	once	TGTGCCAGCAGACAGGGGACCACCGGGGAGCTGTTTTTT	CASRQGTTGELFF
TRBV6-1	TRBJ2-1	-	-	TGTGCCAGCAGTGCCCAAGGGACTGCACCGTACAATGAGCAGTTCTTC	CASSAQGTAPYNEQFF
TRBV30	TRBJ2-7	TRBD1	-	TGTGCTGCAGGGACAGGGGGGACATACGAGCAGTACTTC	CAAGTGGTYEQYF
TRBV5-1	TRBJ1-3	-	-	TGCGCCAGCAGCCCGGGGGGGTATGAAGTCGGTAACACCATATATTTT	CASSPGGYEVGNTIYF
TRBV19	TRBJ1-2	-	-	TGTGCCAGTAGTGTGGGACTTCGTGGCTACACCTTC	CASSVGLRGYTF
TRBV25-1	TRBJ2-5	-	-	TGTGCCAGCAGTGAATCACCCCCCTCGCGGAGCAGGGAAGAGACCCAGTACTTC	CASSESPPSRSREETQYF